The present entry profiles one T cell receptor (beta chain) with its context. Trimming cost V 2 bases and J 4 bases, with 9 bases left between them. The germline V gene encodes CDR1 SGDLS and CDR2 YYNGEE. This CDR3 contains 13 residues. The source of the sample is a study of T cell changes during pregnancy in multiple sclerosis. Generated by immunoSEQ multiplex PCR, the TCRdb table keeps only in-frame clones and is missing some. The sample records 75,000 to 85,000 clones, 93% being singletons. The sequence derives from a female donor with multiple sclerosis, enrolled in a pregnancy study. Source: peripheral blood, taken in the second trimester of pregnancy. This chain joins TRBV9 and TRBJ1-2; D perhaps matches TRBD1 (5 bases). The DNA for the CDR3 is TGTGCCAGCAGCGTCTCAGGGATCTATGGCTACACCTTC. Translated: CASSVSGIYGYTF.